This T cell receptor (beta chain) was sequenced during a study of OX40 agonist ivuxolimab in advanced cancers. Whole-study context: Melanoma, hepatocellular carcinoma, head and neck or renal cell cancer occurred in dose-escalation patients. Aged about 20 to 80 with a mean of approximately 57 years, they were around 79% male.

In the case of this clone: Its specificity is unknown.

Sequencing was performed with immunoSEQ multiplex PCR; in TCRdb, only in-frame clones are kept and a portion is missing. The data show some 150,000 clones, 90% to 95% seen once. V lost 4 bases and J lost 1, with 11 bases in between. Germline V gene data show CDR1 as SGHDT and CDR2 as YYEEEE. The CDR3 has 14 residues. Broader study findings: On average, CD8+ T cells showed a greater number of expanded clones than CD4+.

Autoimmune disease history or systemic immunosuppression led to patients being barred. This TCR derives from an adult with an advanced solid tumor such as melanoma, head and neck, liver or kidney cancer. The chain joins TRBV5-6 to TRBJ1-1; D remains ambiguous. The source material was CD4+ or CD8+ T cells sorted from blood, sampled in a trial of the OX40 agonist ivuxolimab. CDR3 in DNA: TGTGCCAGCAGCCGATGGGTGGCGAACACTGAAGCTTTCTTT. Protein product: CASSRWVANTEAFF. Looking up the rest from reference TRBV5-6 and TRBJ1-1 gives the full variable domain: DAGVTQSPTHLIKTRGQQVTLRCSPKSGHDTVSWYQQALGQGPQFIFQYYEEEERQRGNFPDRFSGHQFPNYSSELNVNALLLGDSALYLCASSRWVANTEAFFGQGTRLTVV.